The 24 T cell receptor beta chains below were found in one sample sequenced in a study of T cell clonality in common variable immunodeficiency. Here immunoSEQ multiplex PCR was the method, and the copy in TCRdb shows in-frame clones only, minus some. In total the sample includes 40,000 or so clones, none of them seen once. What was sequenced was peripheral blood mononuclear cells. Receptor source: a person aged 18 to 75 in good health.

This clone was detected ten times or more. The read finishes 3 residues shy of the CDR3 end, and the germline J gene is used to complete it. The chain carries TRBV30 and TRBJ2-7; a weak D match, TRBD2 (6 bases). The CDR3 contains 17 residues. The V end was cut by 4 bases, the J end by 0 bases, with 22 bases between. CDR1 is GTSNPN and CDR2 is SVGIG in the germline V gene (reference sequence). The CDR3: CAWNPPAGYKSSYEQYF. CDR3 bases read: TGTGCCTGGAATCCCCCGGCGGGGTACAAATCCTCCTACGAG.

Concerning this clone: The read ends 3 residues shy of where the CDR3 ends; the end is completed using the germline J gene. This chain connects TRBV7-9 to TRBJ1-2, with unresolved D. The germline V gene encodes CDR1 SEHNR and CDR2 FQNEAQ (reference sequence). Trimming left V 0 bases short and J 4 bases short, with 3 bases between. The CDR3 runs to 12 residues. This CDR3 reads CASSLAGYGYTF. CDR3 DNA (partial): TGTGCCAGCAGCTTAGCAGGCTATGGC.

This clone turned up a few times. Its ends do not fully match the called genes, so a read error is possible. The read terminates 3 residues before the CDR3 end, so the remaining end is supplied by the germline J gene. This CDR3 is also generated by other DNA sequences in the sample. The chain employs TRBV19 and TRBJ1-3; tentatively, D is TRBD1 (6 bases). The CDR3 contains 16 residues. The germline V gene has CDR1 LNHDA and CDR2 SQIVND (reference sequence). CDR3 bases read: TGTGCCAGTAGTTCCCAGGGGCACCTCTCTGGAAACACA. Translating gives CASSSQGHLSGNT. Given in full, the CDR3 is CASSSQGHLSGNTIYF.

Only a few counts were recorded for this clone. With the read ending 3 residues before the CDR3 end, the germline J gene is used to fill in that end. The gene calls are TRBV7-9 and TRBJ2-3; no clear D. Looked up from germline, CDR1 is SEHNR and CDR2 is FQNEAQ (reference sequence). CDR3 length: 13 residues. The CDR3 protein is CASSLSLGQPQYF. Partial CDR3 DNA: TGTGCCAGCAGCTTATCGCTAGGCCAGCCG.

This clone was recorded at least ten times. From the germline J gene comes the end of the CDR3, since the read stops 3 residues before it. V usage is TRBV7-8 and J usage is TRBJ1-1, with D perhaps matching TRBD1 (5 bases). The CDR3 has 16 amino acids. The germline gives CDR1 SGHVS, CDR2 FQNEAQ. Trimming stripped 5 bases from V and 4 bases from J, with 20 bases between. This CDR3 reads CASSPNTGFRGTEAFF. Incomplete CDR3 DNA: TGTGCCAGCAGCCCCAATACCGGGTTTAGGGGCACTGAA.

This clone was detected ten times or more. The read stops 3 residues short of the end of the CDR3; the missing end is completed from the germline J gene. The chain carries TRBV5-4 and TRBJ2-5; 11 positions agree with TRBD2. V shed 4 bases, J shed 3 bases, and the junction held 2 bases outside the gene matches. The CDR3 extends over 14 amino acids. Germline CDR1 reads SGHNT; CDR2 reads YYREEE (reference sequence). The sequenced part of the CDR3 DNA is TGTGCCAGCAGCCCGACTAGCGGGGAAGAGACC. Its translation is CASSPTSGEET. The whole CDR3 protein is CASSPTSGEETQYF.

This clone was seen many times. The read ends 3 residues before the CDR3 terminus; that terminus is restored from the germline J gene. The chain joins TRBV29-1 to TRBJ1-3, with 7 positions matching TRBD1. The CDR3 runs 18 residues. Trimming removed 3 bases from V and 4 bases from J; junction bases left unmatched: 18. Germline CDR1 SQVTM, CDR2 ANQGSEA. Incomplete CDR3 DNA: TGCAGCGTTGAGTCTGATTTCCCCCGTACAGGGGACGGAAACACC. Protein: CSVESDFPRTGDGNT. The complete CDR3 reads CSVESDFPRTGDGNTIYF.

This clone was observed at least ten times. The CDR3 goes on 3 residues after the read ends, and that part is filled in from the germline J gene. The chain links TRBV28 to TRBJ2-2; no clear D gene. The V end was cut by 7 bases, the J end by 2 bases, with 14 bases between. CDR3 length: 15 residues. From germline, CDR1 is MDHEN and CDR2 SYDVKM. CDR3 bases read: TGTGCCAGCAACTATGGTCGAGCCAACACCGGGGAG. Its translation is CASNYGRANTGE. The CDR3, in full, reads CASNYGRANTGELFF.

This clone was detected many times. The read falls 3 residues short of the CDR3 end, and the missing part is taken from the germline J gene. The chain is built from TRBV19 and TRBJ2-7; D may be TRBD1 (5 bases). The CDR3 has 14 residues. Looked up from germline, CDR1 is LNHDA and CDR2 is SQIVND (reference sequence). Trimming shortened V by 2 bases and J by 3 bases, and 11 bases separated the two germline ends. CDR3 sequence: CASSIRGNGYEQYF. CDR3 DNA, as far as it was read: TGTGCCAGTAGTATAAGGGGCAACGGCTACGAG.

Many counts were recorded for this clone. The read is 3 residues too short to cover the CDR3 end, so that end is filled in from the germline J gene. This chain uses TRBV19 with TRBJ1-1, with a weak D call TRBD1 (6 bases). The V and J ends lost 7 bases and 1 base respectively, with 13 bases between them. The CDR3 is 14 residues long. Germline CDR1 and CDR2: LNHDA and SQIVND (reference sequence). Partial CDR3 DNA: TGTGCCAGTATGGGGATACAGGGGAACACTGAA. It codes for CASMGIQGNTE. The whole CDR3 is CASMGIQGNTEAFF. The whole variable domain, filled in from reference TRBV19 and TRBJ1-1, reads DGGITQSPKYLFRKEGQNVTLSCEQNLNHDAMYWYRQDPGQGLRLIYYSQIVNDFQKGDIAEGYSVSREKKESFPLTVTSAQKNPTAFYLCASMGIQGNTEAFFGQGTRLTVV.

This clone has a count of ten or more. The CDR3 extends 3 residues past the end of the read, so its final part is completed from the germline J gene. The chain has TRBV18 and TRBJ1-6; maybe TRBD1 (5 bases). This CDR3 comprises 13 residues. Looked up from germline, CDR1 is KGHSH and CDR2 is LQKENI. V was pared by 2 bases and J by 9 bases, with 8 bases between. The sequenced CDR3 bases are TGTGCCAGCTCACCAACAGGCAGTTCACCC. This translates into CASSPTGSSP. The full CDR3 reads CASSPTGSSPLHF.

This clone has just a few counts. The read halts 3 residues ahead of the CDR3 end, with the missing end drawn from the germline J gene. The rearrangement links TRBV30 to TRBJ2-2; TRBD1 is a possible D gene (5 bases). Germline CDR1 is GTSNPN and CDR2 is SVGIG (reference sequence). The CDR3 covers 14 residues. The CDR3 bases that were read are TGTGCCTGGAGTTATCAGCAAGGGGCCAACGCG. As protein: CAWSYQQGANA. The full-length CDR3 reads as CAWSYQQGANALFF.

This clone was detected ten times or more. The CDR3 end is not reached by the read, which stops 3 residues before it; the germline J gene fills it in. V usage is TRBV20-1 and J usage is TRBJ2-1; 8 bases map to TRBD2. Germline V gives CDR1 DFQATT, CDR2 SNEGSKA (reference sequence). V dropped 4 bases and J dropped 0; count of bases not matched to a gene: 5. This CDR3 contains 15 residues. The CDR3 loop is CSANSGISSYNEQFF. The CDR3 DNA, read in part, is TGCAGTGCTAATAGCGGGATAAGCTCCTACAATGAG.

At least ten counts were recorded for this clone. The read finishes 3 residues shy of the CDR3 end, and the germline J gene is used to complete it. The J gene is TRBJ2-7, the V gene TRBV20-1; D not resolved. Per the germline V gene, CDR1 is DFQATT and CDR2 is SNEGSKA (reference sequence). This CDR3 has 13 residues. The V end lost 3 bases, the J end lost 5 bases, and 14 bases lay between the germline ends. The CDR3 spells CSARRAAFNEQYF. The part of the CDR3 DNA that was read is TGCAGTGCTAGGCGTGCCGCTTTCAACGAG.

A note on this clone: The read ends 3 residues shy of where the CDR3 ends; the end is completed using the germline J gene. The V gene is TRBV2, the J gene TRBJ1-3; unclear D gene. Germline V gene sequence: CDR1 SNHLY, CDR2 FYNNEI. Trimming removed 3 bases from V and 4 bases from J, with 7 bases in between. CDR3 length equals 13 residues. CDR3 DNA (partial): TGTGCCAGCAGTGATGGAGGGGGAAACACC. It codes for CASSDGGGNT. The CDR3, in full, reads CASSDGGGNTIYF.

This clone has at least ten counts. The CDR3 region is CASTVSRGGEAFF. Partial CDR3 DNA: TGCGCCAGCACCGTTTCACGGGGTGGTGAA. The rearrangement uses TRBV10-1 and TRBJ1-1; D is ambiguous. The DNA ends 3 residues before the CDR3 does, and the rest of the CDR3 is filled in from the germline J gene. Germline lookup yields CDR1 WNHNN and CDR2 SYGVQD (reference sequence). Trimming took 7 bases from V and 7 from J, leaving 16 bases between them. There are 13 residues in the CDR3.

This clone was seen repeatedly, ten times or more. Coverage ceases 3 residues before the CDR3 finishes, and the germline J gene fills in the end. The chain links TRBV4-2 to TRBJ1-2, with D tentatively TRBD1 (5 bases). Trimming took off 3 bases at V and 5 bases at J, with 19 bases between the two ends. Germline V gives CDR1 LGHNA, CDR2 YNFKEQ. The CDR3 contains 16 residues. The sequenced CDR3 bases are TGTGCCAGCAGCCAGTCCTCCCCAGGGAGCGGGTATGGC. It codes for CASSQSSPGSGYG. The full-length CDR3 reads as CASSQSSPGSGYGYTF.

In this sample, this clone turned up many times. The CDR3 end falls 3 residues outside the read, so it is completed with the germline J gene. The V and J genes are TRBV4-1 and TRBJ1-4, with 8 bases that match TRBD1. With 0 bases clipped from V and 6 bases from J, the junction kept 9 bases outside the gene matches. The germline V gene encodes CDR1 MGHRA and CDR2 YSYEKL. There are 17 residues in the CDR3. The sequenced CDR3 bases are TGCGCCAGCAGCCAAGACGGGTCTGGGACAGGAGATGAAAAA. Translating it yields CASSQDGSGTGDEK. The whole CDR3 reads CASSQDGSGTGDEKLFF.

This clone has ten or more counts. CDR3 in amino acids: CASSLASGNEQYF. CDR3 DNA, as far as it was read: TGTGCCAGCAGCTTAGCCTCAGGGAACGAG. The V gene is TRBV13, the J gene TRBJ2-7, with D maybe TRBD1 (5 bases). The read ends 3 residues early relative to the CDR3; the germline J gene fills the gap. V was pared by 1 base and J by 5 bases, with 9 bases between. Germline V lookup: CDR1 PRHDT, CDR2 FYEKMQ (reference sequence). CDR3 length: 13 amino acids.

In its sample, this clone was seen many times. The CDR3 is cut off 3 residues early in the read; its end comes from the germline J gene. The chain recombines TRBV2 with TRBJ2-1, with 13 bases fitting TRBD2. The CDR3 has 14 residues. The germline V gene encodes CDR1 SNHLY and CDR2 FYNNEI. With V trimmed by 6 bases and J by 7 bases, 3 bases remained unmatched. The sequenced part of the CDR3 DNA is TGTGCCAGCAGAGGACTAGCGGGGGTTAATGAG. It codes for CASRGLAGVNE. The whole CDR3 protein reads CASRGLAGVNEQFF.

As regards this clone: The CDR3 end falls 3 residues outside the read, so it is completed with the germline J gene. The J gene is TRBJ1-2, the V gene TRBV7-9; D unclear. CDR1 SEHNR and CDR2 FQNEAQ come from the germline V gene (reference sequence). The CDR3 has 14 amino acids. The CDR3 bases that were read are TGTGCCAGCAGCTTAGAGCAGGCGGACTACGAC. Translation: CASSLEQADYD. The complete CDR3 reads CASSLEQADYDYTF.

This clone was observed at least ten times. The read ends 3 residues shy of where the CDR3 ends; the end is completed using the germline J gene. The rearrangement joins TRBV27 to TRBJ1-6, with 8 positions matching TRBD1. Germline V gene data show CDR1 as MNHEY and CDR2 as SMNVEV (reference sequence). Trimming at V came to 3 bases and at J to 6 bases, leaving 10 bases not matched to a gene. This CDR3 contains 17 residues. The covered CDR3 bases are TGTGCCAGCAGTTTCGCCTCAGGGGGCTACCCTAATTCACCC. Its translation: CASSFASGGYPNSP. In full, the CDR3 reads CASSFASGGYPNSPLHF.

This clone was seen ten or more times. Read data end 3 residues before the CDR3 end; the end is taken from the germline J gene. The V gene is TRBV7-8, the J gene TRBJ2-7; TRBD1 is a possible D gene (5 bases). The CDR3 loop spans 13 amino acids. The V end was cut by 3 bases, the J end by 2 bases, with 8 bases between. Germline CDR1 reads SGHVS; CDR2 reads FQNEAQ. CDR3 sequence: CASSFQGAYEQYF. Partial CDR3 DNA: TGTGCCAGCAGCTTTCAGGGCGCCTACGAG.

This clone was observed at least ten times. The read stops 3 residues short of the end of the CDR3; the missing end is completed from the germline J gene. The V gene is TRBV7-3, the J gene TRBJ2-1, with D possibly TRBD1 on 6 matching bases. V shed 2 bases and J shed 0 bases, with 14 bases lying between them. The CDR3 consists of 17 residues. CDR1 SGHTA and CDR2 FQGTGA come from the germline V gene. This CDR3 reads CASSLLDRTNSYNEQFF. Partial CDR3 DNA: TGTGCCAGCAGCTTACTTGACAGGACCAACTCCTACAATGAG.